The rows below give T cell receptor beta chains drawn from one sample of a study of shared clonotypes between healthy human individuals. Only in-frame clones appear in the TCRdb table, and some are missing; sequencing was by immunoSEQ multiplex PCR. The table lists roughly 2,000,000 clones, about 95% of them singletons. The material sequenced was naive CD8+ T cells sorted from blood. The receptors shown here come from a man between 18 and 29 years old in good health. Both conserved end residues are part of each CDR3. D genes are given only for firm matches. The listing skips clone size in some rows; elsewhere it reads once, few, many or a size class.

v_gene,abundance,j_gene,d_gene,len,CDR3aa,CDR3nt
TRBV27,NA,TRBJ2-7,NA,14,CASSLSLPSYEQYF,TGTGCCAGCAGTTTGTCGCTTCCCTCCTACGAGCAGTACTTC
TRBV27,NA,TRBJ2-2,NA,14,CATQPGTNTGELFF,TGTGCCACCCAACCCGGAACGAACACCGGGGAGCTGTTTTTT
TRBV11-2,NA,TRBJ2-7,NA,16,CASSLTPRVEVYEQYF,TGTGCCAGCAGCTTAACCCCCAGGGTTGAGGTCTACGAGCAGTACTTC
TRBV7-9,NA,TRBJ2-2,TRBD2,17,CASSQGPSGSHTGELFF,TGTGCCAGCAGTCAGGGGCCTAGCGGGAGTCACACCGGGGAGCTGTTTTTT
TRBV27,NA,TRBJ2-1,TRBD2,15,CASSETSGSYNEQFF,TGTGCCAGCAGCGAGACTAGCGGGAGCTACAATGAGCAGTTCTTC
TRBV4-1,NA,TRBJ2-1,TRBD1,16,CASSQERRQGYNEQFF,TGCGCCAGCAGCCAAGAGCGCCGACAGGGATACAATGAGCAGTTCTTC
TRBV9,NA,TRBJ1-6,NA,14,CASSPRTDNSPLHF,TGTGCCAGCAGCCCTCGGACGGATAATTCACCCCTCCACTTT
TRBV27,NA,TRBJ2-3,TRBD1,16,CASRITGVLPSDTQYF,TGTGCCAGCAGAATAACAGGGGTCCTGCCATCGGATACGCAGTATTTT
TRBV30,NA,TRBJ1-6,NA,13,CAWSDIGNSPLHF,TGTGCCTGGAGTGACATCGGAAATTCACCCCTCCACTTT
TRBV4-1,NA,TRBJ1-3,TRBD1,14,CASSPTGVGNTIYF,TGCGCCAGCAGCCCGACAGGGGTTGGAAACACCATATATTTT
TRBV6-6,NA,TRBJ1-1,NA,10,CASSSDRAFF,TGTGCCAGCAGTTCCGACAGAGCTTTCTTT
TRBV27,NA,TRBJ1-6,NA,17,CASSLLGGLGDSSPLHF,TGTGCCAGCAGTTTATTAGGTGGACTCGGAGACTCATCACCCCTCCACTTT
TRBV7-3,NA,TRBJ2-5,NA,15,CASSLTGGHAETQYF,TGTGCCAGCAGCTTAACGGGGGGGCATGCGGAGACCCAGTACTTC
TRBV7-8,NA,TRBJ2-2,TRBD2,19,CASSLGLAGEESGTGELFF,TGTGCCAGCAGCTTAGGCTTAGCGGGAGAAGAGTCAGGCACCGGGGAGCTGTTTTTT
TRBV9,NA,TRBJ2-1,TRBD2,19,CASSTRTSGVNPAYNEQFF,TGTGCCAGCAGCACAAGGACTAGCGGGGTGAATCCAGCCTACAATGAGCAGTTCTTC
TRBV6-1,NA,TRBJ2-7,NA,14,CASSVPVGVYEQYF,TGTGCCAGCAGTGTTCCTGTGGGGGTCTACGAGCAGTACTTC
TRBV27,NA,TRBJ2-3,NA,15,CASSLGAISTDTQYF,TGTGCCAGCAGTTTGGGGGCGATTAGTACAGATACGCAGTATTTT
TRBV4-1,NA,TRBJ1-2,NA,13,CASAEGAHYGYTF,TGCGCCAGCGCGGAAGGGGCTCACTATGGCTACACCTTC
TRBV13,NA,TRBJ1-2,NA,14,CASSLGRGLEGYTF,TGTGCCAGCAGCTTAGGGCGAGGGCTTGAGGGCTACACCTTC
TRBV27,NA,TRBJ1-1,NA,14,CASSLPGLEGEAFF,TGTGCCAGCAGTTTGCCAGGACTAGAGGGAGAAGCTTTCTTT
TRBV5-5,NA,TRBJ2-5,TRBD1,16,CASSLLTGGLGETQYF,TGTGCCAGCAGCTTGCTGACAGGGGGCCTGGGAGAGACCCAGTACTTC
TRBV28,once,TRBJ1-1,NA,13,CASSLTENTEAFF,TGTGCCAGCAGTTTAACGGAGAACACTGAAGCTTTCTTT
TRBV7-9,NA,TRBJ1-4,NA,12,CASSYEWEKLFF,TGTGCCAGCAGCTACGAGTGGGAAAAACTGTTTTTT
TRBV6-6,NA,TRBJ2-3,NA,15,CASIPRGPGTDTQYF,TGTGCCAGCATTCCAAGGGGACCAGGCACAGATACGCAGTATTTT
TRBV27,NA,TRBJ2-2,NA,12,CASSTNTGELFF,TGTGCCAGCAGTACTAACACCGGGGAGCTGTTTTTT
TRBV29-1,NA,TRBJ1-2,NA,11,CSAPIGYGYTF,TGCAGCGCCCCGATTGGGTATGGCTACACCTTC
TRBV9,NA,TRBJ2-3,NA,13,CASSPSITDTQYF,TGTGCCAGCAGCCCGTCGATCACAGATACGCAGTATTTT
TRBV6-4,NA,TRBJ2-2,NA,13,CASIRLNTGELFF,TGTGCCAGTATAAGGCTGAACACCGGGGAGCTGTTTTTT
TRBV6-5,NA,TRBJ2-1,TRBD2,15,CASSPTSGRNNEQFF,TGTGCCAGCAGCCCGACTAGCGGGAGAAACAATGAGCAGTTCTTC
TRBV2,NA,TRBJ2-2,NA,17,CASSEDRAAANTGELFF,TGTGCCAGCAGTGAAGACAGAGCGGCCGCGAACACCGGGGAGCTGTTTTTT
TRBV2,NA,TRBJ2-7,TRBD1,16,CASSERSQGLTYEQYF,TGTGCCAGCAGTGAGAGATCACAGGGGTTAACCTACGAGCAGTACTTC
TRBV7-9,NA,TRBJ1-1,TRBD1,15,CASSPDRGISTEAFF,TGTGCCAGCAGCCCAGACAGGGGAATAAGTACTGAAGCTTTCTTT
TRBV27,NA,TRBJ1-4,NA,15,CASSLGLGVGEKLFF,TGTGCCAGCAGCCTGGGCCTCGGGGTCGGTGAAAAACTGTTTTTT
TRBV6-5,NA,TRBJ2-7,TRBD2,16,CASSYSTGLAVYEQYF,TGTGCCAGCAGTTACTCAACGGGACTAGCGGTCTACGAGCAGTACTTC
TRBV9,NA,TRBJ2-2,NA,13,CASSVELGGWLFF,TGTGCCAGCAGCGTAGAGTTGGGGGGATGGCTGTTTTTT
TRBV11-2,NA,TRBJ2-4,TRBD1,14,CASSPGQGENIQYF,TGTGCCAGCAGCCCGGGACAGGGGGAAAACATTCAGTACTTC
TRBV6-5,NA,TRBJ2-1,NA,15,CASSLDSSSYNEQFF,TGTGCCAGCAGCCTGGACTCGAGCTCCTACAATGAGCAGTTCTTC
TRBV6-5,NA,TRBJ2-7,TRBD1,14,CASSSTGNSYEQYF,TGTGCCAGCAGTTCGACAGGGAACTCCTACGAGCAGTACTTC
TRBV15,NA,TRBJ1-4,NA,15,CATSREARGNEKLFF,TGTGCCACCAGCAGAGAAGCAAGGGGGAATGAAAAACTGTTTTTT
TRBV9,few,TRBJ2-7,NA,14,CASSVGGGTYEQYF,TGTGCCAGCAGCGTAGGTGGAGGGACCTACGAGCAGTACTTC
TRBV6-5,NA,TRBJ2-7,NA,14,CASRQRWVHYEQYF,TGTGCCAGCAGGCAGCGGTGGGTCCATTACGAGCAGTACTTC
TRBV5-4,NA,TRBJ1-2,NA,11,CASSFGYGYTF,TGTGCCAGCAGCTTTGGTTATGGCTACACCTTC
TRBV7-9,NA,TRBJ2-3,TRBD2,18,CASSLIQQAGGSTDTQYF,TGTGCCAGCAGCTTGATACAACAAGCGGGAGGGAGCACAGATACGCAGTATTTT
TRBV6-5,NA,TRBJ1-1,TRBD1,14,CASSYDRGHTEAFF,TGTGCCAGCAGTTACGACAGGGGGCACACTGAAGCTTTCTTT